This T cell receptor (beta chain) came from a study of blood T cell repertoires in COVID-19 (dated by TCRdb to the early 2020s). With regard to the full study: Samples covering the acute and convalescent phases of COVID-19 were provided by collaborators in the United States, Italy and Spain. The prospective study material was composed of cDNA or gDNA derived from T cells, B-cell-depleted T cells, or PBMCs. The dataset comprised deeply sampled blood TCRbeta repertoires from subjects exposed to, actively infected with, or recovered from COVID-19. The repertoires were made available in a free public database intended to serve as a resource for research on the immune response to SARS-CoV-2. The samples were drawn from the first 160 participants of the ongoing ImmuneRACE study and from under 1,500 subjects provided by 6 global collaborators. Sample metadata almost always included a de-identified subject ID, COVID-19 status, age in years and sex. Where available, HLA class I and class II types were obtained from metadata supplied by the sample provider rather than from assay-based typing. Study-wide findings and limitations: How much clinical and demographic metadata was included differed by source and by participant, and the metadata was provided uncurated.

The immunoSEQ Assay, a bias-controlled multiplex PCR, was used to amplify TCRbeta CDR3 regions from genomic DNA. The study's own analysis went as follows. The number of nucleated cells in each sample was estimated by amplification of reference gene primers within the assay. To quantify the absolute abundance of each unique TCRbeta CDR3 rearrangement, sequence reads were collapsed and filtered. For each sample, productive Simpson clonality was calculated as the square root of Simpson's diversity index over productive rearrangements. TCRdb obtained this table from immuneACCESS and retained in-frame rearrangements with V and J assigned. These tables miss some clones; where compared with another copy, unresolved V genes account for less than half of the shortfall, and the remainder is unexplained. The V and J calls and clone size come from that table; D and trimming were worked out from the DNA. For this sample there are about 210,000 clones; 88% appear just once. The top ten hold more than 1.5% of the sample.

The germline V gene encodes CDR1 SQVTM and CDR2 ANQGSEA. Ends trimmed: V by 4 bases, J by 6 bases; bases unmatched to a gene: 5. The CDR3 goes from the cysteine to the phenylalanine over 13 residues. This entry keeps only the CDR3 DNA: 39 bases, framed from base 1. Comment on this clone: What this receptor recognizes is not known. No clone much larger than this one lies a single base away; base qualities are absent.

Each collaborating institution followed its own protocols to collect whole blood in K2EDTA tubes. For TCRbeta analysis, collaborator samples were shipped as frozen whole blood, as isolated PBMCs, or as DNA extracted from either sample type. Sequenced material: peripheral blood. The rearranged chain carries TRBV29-1 and TRBJ2-7, with TRBD2 matching 11 junction bases. This clonotype originated in a man between 70 and 80 years old with acute or convalescent COVID-19. The DNA reads TGCAGCGTTGTACGACTAGCGGGAAGCGAGCAGTACTTC. Its protein reads: CSVVRLAGSEQYF.